What follows describes a single T cell receptor (beta chain). The antigen is unknown. TCRdb reanalyzed the 5' RACE reads, giving one entry per CDR3 protein sequence and no DNA. This table lists approximately 110,000 distinct CDR3 sequences. This sample stems from a study of T cells expressing NK-cell markers. Study-wide context: Seven of eight sequenced donors tested HCMV-seropositive; one tested seronegative.

CDR1 is LNHDA and CDR2 is SQIVND in the germline V gene (reference sequence). The CDR3 sequence is 13 residues long. Study-level findings and limits: The CD3+CD56-NKG2C+ fraction of a handful of donors was likewise dominated by these clonotypes.

The chain joins TRBV19 to TRBJ2-1; TCRdb reports TRBD2, a call that lacks DNA to check it against. This clonotype originated in a woman aged 18-69 years in good health. Material for sequencing was blood T cells: a sorted CD56 or NKG2C T cell subset, CD4+ or CD8+ T cells, or bulk PBMC T cells (not recorded which). The CDR3 loop reads CASRLAGSNEQFF.